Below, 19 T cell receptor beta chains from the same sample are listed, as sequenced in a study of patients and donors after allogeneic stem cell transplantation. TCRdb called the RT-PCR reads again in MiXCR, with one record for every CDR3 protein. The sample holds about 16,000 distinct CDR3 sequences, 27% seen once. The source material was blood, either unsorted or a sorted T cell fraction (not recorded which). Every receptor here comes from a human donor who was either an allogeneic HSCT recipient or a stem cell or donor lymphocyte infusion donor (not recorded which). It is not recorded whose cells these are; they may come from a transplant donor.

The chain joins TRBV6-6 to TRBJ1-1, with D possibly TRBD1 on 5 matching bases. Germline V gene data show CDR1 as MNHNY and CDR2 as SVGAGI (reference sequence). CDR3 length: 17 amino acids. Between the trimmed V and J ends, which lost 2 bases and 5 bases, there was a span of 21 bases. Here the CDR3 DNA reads TGTGCCAGCAGTTACCCGCAAGGAGGGTACAGGCGGACTGAAGCTTTCTTT. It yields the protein CASSYPQGGYRRTEAFF.

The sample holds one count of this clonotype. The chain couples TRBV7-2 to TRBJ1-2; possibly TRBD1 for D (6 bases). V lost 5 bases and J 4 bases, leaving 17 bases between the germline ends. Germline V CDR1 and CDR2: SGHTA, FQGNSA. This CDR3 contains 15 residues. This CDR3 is CASSARGGDGYGYTF. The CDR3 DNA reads TGTGCCAGCAGCGCCCGGGGGGGCGATGGCTATGGCTACACCTTC.

CDR3 region: CASSFQRPGANVLTF. The CDR3, as DNA: TGTGCCAGCAGTTTCCAGAGACCTGGGGCCAACGTCCTGACTTTC. The gene calls are TRBV12-3 or TRBV12-4 and TRBJ2-6; D unresolved. This CDR3 is 15 amino acids long. Trimming left V 3 bases short and J 2 bases short, with 8 bases between.

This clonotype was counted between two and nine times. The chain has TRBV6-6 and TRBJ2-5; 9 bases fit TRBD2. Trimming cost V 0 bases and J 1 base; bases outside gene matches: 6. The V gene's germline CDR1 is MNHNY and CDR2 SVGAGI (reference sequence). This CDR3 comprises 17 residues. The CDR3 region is CASSYSLIAGAQETQYF. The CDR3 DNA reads TGTGCCAGCAGTTACTCGTTAATAGCGGGGGCCCAAGAGACCCAGTACTTC.

CDR3 sequence: CATKQGWETQYF. The CDR3 DNA sequence: TGTGCCACAAAACAGGGCTGGGAGACCCAGTACTTC. This chain links TRBV6-4 with TRBJ2-5, with D perhaps TRBD1 (6 bases). V dropped 10 bases and J dropped 5 bases, with 14 bases sitting between them. The CDR3 sequence is 12 residues long. CDR1 is MRHNA and CDR2 is SNTAGT in the germline V gene.

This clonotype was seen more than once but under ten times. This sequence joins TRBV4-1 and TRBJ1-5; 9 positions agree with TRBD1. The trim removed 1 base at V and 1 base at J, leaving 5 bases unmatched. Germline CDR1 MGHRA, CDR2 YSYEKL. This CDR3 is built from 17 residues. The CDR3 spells CASSQGLQGASNQPQHF. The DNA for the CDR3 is TGCGCCAGCAGCCAAGGCCTACAGGGGGCAAGCAATCAGCCCCAGCATTTT.

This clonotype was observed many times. The CDR3 region is CASSLGQGITLDTQYF. CDR3 bases: TGTGCCAGCAGCTTGGGCCAGGGAATTACATTAGATACGCAGTATTTT. The chain employs TRBV7-9 and TRBJ2-3; weak D call: TRBD1 (5 bases). Germline V gene sequence: CDR1 SEHNR, CDR2 FQNEAQ (reference sequence). The germline V and J ends were trimmed by 3 bases and 5 bases, with 18 bases remaining between them. The CDR3 totals 16 residues.

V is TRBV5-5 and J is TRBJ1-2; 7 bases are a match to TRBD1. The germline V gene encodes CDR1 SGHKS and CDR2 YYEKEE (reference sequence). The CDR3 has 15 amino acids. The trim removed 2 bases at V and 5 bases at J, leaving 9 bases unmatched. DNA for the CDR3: TGTGCCAGCAGCTTAAATGGCAGGGGGGAGTATGGCTACACCTTC. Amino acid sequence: CASSLNGRGEYGYTF.

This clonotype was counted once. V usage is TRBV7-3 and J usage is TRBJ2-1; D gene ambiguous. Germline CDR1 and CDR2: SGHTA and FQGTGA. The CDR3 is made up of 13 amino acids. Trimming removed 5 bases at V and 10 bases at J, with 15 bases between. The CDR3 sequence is CASSPRSGREQFF. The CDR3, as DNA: TGTGCCAGCAGCCCCCGGTCGGGTCGAGAGCAGTTCTTC.

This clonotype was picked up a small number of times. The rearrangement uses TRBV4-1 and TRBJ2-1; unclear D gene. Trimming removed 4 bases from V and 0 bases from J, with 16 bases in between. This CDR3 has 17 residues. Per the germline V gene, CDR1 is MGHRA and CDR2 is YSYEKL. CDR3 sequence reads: CASSRDVLRSSYNEQFF. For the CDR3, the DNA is TGCGCCAGCAGCCGAGACGTTCTACGAAGCTCCTACAATGAGCAGTTCTTC.

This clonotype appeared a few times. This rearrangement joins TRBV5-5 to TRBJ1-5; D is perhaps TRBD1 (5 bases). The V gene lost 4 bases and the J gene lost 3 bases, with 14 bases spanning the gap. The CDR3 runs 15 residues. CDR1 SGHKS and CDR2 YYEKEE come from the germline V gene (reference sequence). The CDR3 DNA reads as TGTGCCAGCAGCCCCTCTCGGGGCACCAATCAGCCCCAGCATTTT. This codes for CASSPSRGTNQPQHF.

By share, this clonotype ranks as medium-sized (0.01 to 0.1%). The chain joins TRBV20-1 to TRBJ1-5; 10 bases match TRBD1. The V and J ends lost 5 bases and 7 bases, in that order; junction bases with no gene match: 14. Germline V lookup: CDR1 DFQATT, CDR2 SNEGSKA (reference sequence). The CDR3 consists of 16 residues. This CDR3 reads CSAPPGQGIRRQPQHF. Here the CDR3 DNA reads TGCAGTGCTCCTCCGGGACAGGGGATACGCCGGCAGCCCCAGCATTTT.

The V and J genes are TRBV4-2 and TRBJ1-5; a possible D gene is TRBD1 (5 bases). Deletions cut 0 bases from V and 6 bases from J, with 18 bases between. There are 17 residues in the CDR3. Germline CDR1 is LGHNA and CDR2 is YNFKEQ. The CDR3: CASSQDPGVGASQPQHF. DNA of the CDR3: TGTGCCAGCAGCCAAGATCCGGGGGTAGGGGCGAGTCAGCCCCAGCATTTT.

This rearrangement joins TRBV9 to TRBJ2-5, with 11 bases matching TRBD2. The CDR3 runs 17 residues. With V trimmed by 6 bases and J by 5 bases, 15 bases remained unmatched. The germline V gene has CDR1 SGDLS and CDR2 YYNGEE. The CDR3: CASNRGKTSGASETQYF. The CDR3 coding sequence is TGTGCCAGCAATCGGGGAAAGACTAGCGGGGCCTCGGAGACCCAGTACTTC.

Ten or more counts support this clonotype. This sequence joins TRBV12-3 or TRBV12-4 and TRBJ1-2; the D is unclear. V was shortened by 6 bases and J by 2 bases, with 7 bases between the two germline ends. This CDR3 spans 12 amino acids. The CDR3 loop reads CASSRKNYGYTF. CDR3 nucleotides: TGTGCCAGCAGCCGGAAAAACTATGGCTACACCTTC.

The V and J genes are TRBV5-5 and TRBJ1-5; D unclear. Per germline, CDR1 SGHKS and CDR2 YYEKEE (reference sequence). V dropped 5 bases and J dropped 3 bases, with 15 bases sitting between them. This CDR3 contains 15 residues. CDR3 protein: CASSSFFGSNQPQHF. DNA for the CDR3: TGTGCCAGCAGTTCTTTTTTTGGTTCCAATCAGCCCCAGCATTTT. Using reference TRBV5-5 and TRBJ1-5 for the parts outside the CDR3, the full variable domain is DAGVTQSPTHLIKTRGQQVTLRCSPISGHKSVSWYQQVLGQGPQFIFQYYEKEERGRGNFPDRFSARQFPNYSSELNVNALLLGDSALYLCASSSFFGSNQPQHFGDGTRLSIL.

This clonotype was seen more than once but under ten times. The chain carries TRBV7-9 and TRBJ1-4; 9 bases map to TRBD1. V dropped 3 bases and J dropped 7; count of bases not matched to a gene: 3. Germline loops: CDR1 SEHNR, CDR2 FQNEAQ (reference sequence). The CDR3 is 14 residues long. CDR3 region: CASSFTGGREKLFF. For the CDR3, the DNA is TGTGCCAGCAGCTTTACAGGGGGCCGTGAAAAACTGTTTTTT. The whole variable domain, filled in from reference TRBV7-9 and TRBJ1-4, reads DTGVSQNPRHKITKRGQNVTFRCDPISEHNRLYWYRQTLGQGPEFLTYFQNEAQLEKSRLLSDRFSAERPKGSFSTLEIQRTEQGDSAMYLCASSFTGGREKLFFGSGTQLSVL.

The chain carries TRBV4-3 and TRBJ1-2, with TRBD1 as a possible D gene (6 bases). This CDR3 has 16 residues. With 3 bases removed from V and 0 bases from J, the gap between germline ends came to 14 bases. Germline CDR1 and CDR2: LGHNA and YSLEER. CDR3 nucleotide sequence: TGCGCCAGCAGCCACCTCTGGAGGGGGACTAACTATGGCTACACCTTC. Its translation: CASSHLWRGTNYGYTF.

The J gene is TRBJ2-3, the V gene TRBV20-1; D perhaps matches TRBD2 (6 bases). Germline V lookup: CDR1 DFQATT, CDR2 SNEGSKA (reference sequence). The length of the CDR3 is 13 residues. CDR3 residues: CSATSPLTDTQYF. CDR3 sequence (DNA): TGCAGCGCAACTAGCCCCCTCACAGATACGCAGTATTTT.